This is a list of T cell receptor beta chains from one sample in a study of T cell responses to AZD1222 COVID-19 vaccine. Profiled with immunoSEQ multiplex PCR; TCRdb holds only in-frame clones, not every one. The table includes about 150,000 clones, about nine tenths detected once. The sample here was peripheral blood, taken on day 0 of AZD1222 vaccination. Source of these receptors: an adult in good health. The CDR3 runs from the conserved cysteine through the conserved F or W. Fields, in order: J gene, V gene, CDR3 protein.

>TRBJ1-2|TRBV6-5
CASSPRNYGYTF
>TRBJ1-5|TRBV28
CASSDTRGDQPQHF
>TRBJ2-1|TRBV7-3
CASSLSSASYNEQFF
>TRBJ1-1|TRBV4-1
CASSQDSWQRNTEAFF
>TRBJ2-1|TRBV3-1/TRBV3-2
CASSQFSYNEQFF
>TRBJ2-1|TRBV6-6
CASSLSGPIYNEQFF
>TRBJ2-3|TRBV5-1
CASSSSLGVVDTQYF
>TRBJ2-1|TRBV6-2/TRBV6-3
CASSYARAIGNEQFF
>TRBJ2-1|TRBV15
CATSNPGRIDNEQFF
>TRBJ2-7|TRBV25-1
CASSEYRAYEQYF
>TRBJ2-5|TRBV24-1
CATSDATFRDRDQETQYF
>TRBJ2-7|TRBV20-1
CSATDDSDYEQYF
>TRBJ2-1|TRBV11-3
CASSQGASSYNEQFF
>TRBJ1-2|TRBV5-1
CASSLEGDTYGYTF
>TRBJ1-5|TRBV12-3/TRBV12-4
CASSLGTNQPQHF